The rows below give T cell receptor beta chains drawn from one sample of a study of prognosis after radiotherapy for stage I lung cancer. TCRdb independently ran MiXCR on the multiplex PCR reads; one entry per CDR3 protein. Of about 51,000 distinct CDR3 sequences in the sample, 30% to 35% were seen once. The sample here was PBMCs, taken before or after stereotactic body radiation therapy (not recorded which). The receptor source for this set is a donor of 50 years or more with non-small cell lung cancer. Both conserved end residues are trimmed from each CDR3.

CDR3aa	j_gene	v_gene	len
ASRLGHGRTTDTQY	TRBJ2-3	TRBV7-8	14
ASSRNPGLAFSGANVLT	TRBJ2-6	TRBV7-2	17
SARDHAGAISYNEQF	TRBJ2-1	TRBV20-1	15
ASAWGKGSSDTQY	TRBJ2-3	TRBV5-1	13
ASRKDRTYEQY	TRBJ2-7	TRBV6-1	11
ASSQDWAGDLYGYT	TRBJ1-2	TRBV3-1	14
SAIPGQLDSGANVLT	TRBJ2-6	TRBV20-1	15
ATSRLYEEGEQY	TRBJ2-7	TRBV15	12
ASSSLTGTGSHEQY	TRBJ2-7	TRBV5-1	14
ASVGYPALTGNTIY	TRBJ1-3	TRBV3-2	14
AGKLADRRTGELF	TRBJ2-2	TRBV30	13
ASSDRGRGLF	TRBJ1-4	TRBV2	10
ASSTDSRNPYGYT	TRBJ1-2	TRBV2	13
ASRNRVNEQF	TRBJ2-1	TRBV6-1	10
SAGDTTGANVPT	TRBJ2-6	TRBV20-1	12
SARDQGGVKTEGF	TRBJ1-1	TRBV20-1	13
SARLRGGPTDTQY	TRBJ2-3	TRBV20-1	13
ASSLGDNSWEQY	TRBJ2-7	TRBV5-1	12
AISLGPGEHF	TRBJ2-1	TRBV28	10
ASSYDKPLGSNQPQH	TRBJ1-5	TRBV19	15
ASSSLAGTANIIY	TRBJ1-3	TRBV6-2/TRBV6-3	13
ASSAPGSYNEQF	TRBJ2-1	TRBV5-4	12
SVLSGTSGDTQY	TRBJ2-3	TRBV20-1	12
ASSLKAGGELF	TRBJ2-2	TRBV28	11
ASSLVWSGETQY	TRBJ2-5	TRBV7-2	12
ASSDSSRGNTEAF	TRBJ1-1	TRBV14	13
ATSRDRTNSYEQY	TRBJ2-7	TRBV15	13
ASSPRRFTDTQY	TRBJ2-3	TRBV11-2	12
ATSYPGTRAEAL	TRBJ1-1	TRBV24-1	12
ATRGDISTYTQY	TRBJ2-3	TRBV10-3	12
ASSQGRAGDTEAF	TRBJ1-1	TRBV4-1	13
SARDRGSHYEQY	TRBJ2-7	TRBV20-1	12
ASKNRETEAF	TRBJ1-1	TRBV2	10
ASGWDGGELF	TRBJ2-2	TRBV12-5	10
ASSYEGLAGRTQY	TRBJ2-3	TRBV6-5	13
ASSWGAAEHEQF	TRBJ2-1	TRBV5-1	12
ASSLMGRTNEKLF	TRBJ1-4	TRBV12-3/TRBV12-4	13
ASSYWAGVGETQY	TRBJ2-5	TRBV6-9	13
SAATGYTEAF	TRBJ1-1	TRBV20-1	10
ASSSTSPAETQY	TRBJ2-5	TRBV5-1	12